The 12 T cell receptor beta chains below come from one sample, sequenced in a study of cytomegalovirus exposure and HLA in healthy donors. PCR used 60 Vbeta primers and 13 Jbeta primers. TCRdb's copy holds only in-frame clones and misses some; the assay was immunoSEQ multiplex PCR. With under 95,000 clones in the sample, the ten largest clones hold 3% to 4.5%. The sample was PBMCs. These receptor sequences come from a young man in good health and CMV-seropositive.

The V gene is TRBV2, the J gene TRBJ1-6; 8 bases match TRBD1. The germline gives CDR1 SNHLY, CDR2 FYNNEI. With V trimmed by 5 bases and J by 10 bases, 13 bases remained unmatched. The CDR3 covers 16 residues. The CDR3 spells CASSPNSQGAGSPLHF. The CDR3 coding sequence is TGTGCCAGCAGTCCAAACTCCCAGGGGGCTGGATCACCCCTCCACTTT.

The V and J genes are TRBV19 and TRBJ2-1; 12 bases are shared with TRBD2. The CDR3 sequence is 12 residues long. CDR1 and CDR2 (germline): LNHDA, SQIVND (reference sequence). V shed 6 bases, J shed 12 bases, and the junction held 3 bases outside the gene matches. The CDR3 protein is CASSTLAGGQFF. CDR3 DNA: TGTGCCAGTAGCACACTAGCGGGAGGGCAGTTCTTC.

J is TRBJ2-5 and V is TRBV25-1; 12 bases agree with TRBD1. The CDR3 has 17 residues. The junction had 8 bases not matched to a gene; V was cut back by 2 bases and J by 4 bases. Germline V gene lookup returns CDR1 MGHDK and CDR2 SYGVNS. In DNA form, the CDR3 reads TGTGCCAGCAGTGAAGCTCGGGGACAGGGGGCCGGAGAGACCCAGTACTTC. This translates into CASSEARGQGAGETQYF. Together with reference TRBV25-1 and TRBJ2-5, the CDR3 gives the full variable domain: EADIYQTPRYLVIGTGKKITLECSQTMGHDKMYWYQQDPGMELHLIHYSYGVNSTEKGDLSSESTVSRIRTEHFPLTLESARPSHTSQYLCASSEARGQGAGETQYFGPGTRLLVL.

The chain is built from TRBV2 and TRBJ2-3, with D possibly being TRBD2 (5 bases). The length of the CDR3 is 12 residues. CDR1 and CDR2 (germline): SNHLY, FYNNEI. V was clipped by 6 bases and J by 6 bases, with 10 bases between them. CDR3 sequence: CASRGEMDTQYF. CDR3 DNA sequence: TGTGCCAGCAGGGGAGAGATGGATACGCAGTATTTT.

The CDR3 loop is CATEGDHYGYTF. DNA of the CDR3: TGTGCCACCGAAGGAGACCACTATGGCTACACCTTC. The chain employs TRBV28 and TRBJ1-2; D not resolved. V was pared by 10 bases and J by 3 bases, with 12 bases between. CDR3 length equals 12 residues. Germline V CDR1 and CDR2: MDHEN, SYDVKM.

V is TRBV28 and J is TRBJ1-2; the D gene is possibly TRBD1 (6 bases). CDR1 is MDHEN, CDR2 SYDVKM, per germline. Trimming removed 7 bases from V and 6 bases from J, with 15 bases in between. The CDR3 spans 13 residues. CDR3 region: CASNAFGGHGYTF. The CDR3 coding sequence is TGTGCCAGCAATGCTTTTGGGGGCCATGGCTACACCTTC.

CDR3 region: CASTPTAVGADTQYF. Written as DNA, the CDR3 is TGTGCCAGCACTCCGACGGCCGTAGGGGCAGATACGCAGTATTTT. V and J are TRBV19 and TRBJ2-3, with a possible D match to TRBD1 (5 bases). This CDR3 comprises 15 residues. V gave up 9 bases and J gave up 4 bases, with 20 bases separating them. Germline V lookup: CDR1 LNHDA, CDR2 SQIVND (reference sequence).

The chain has TRBV27 and TRBJ2-7, with TRBD2 matching 7 bases. From germline, CDR1 is MNHEY and CDR2 SMNVEV (reference sequence). With V trimmed by 5 bases and J by 2 bases, 3 bases remained unmatched. The CDR3 has 13 amino acids. The CDR3 is CASSVAGPYEQYF. For the CDR3, the DNA is TGTGCCAGCAGTGTAGCGGGTCCCTACGAGCAGTACTTC.

This chain connects TRBV28 to TRBJ1-2; TRBD1 matches at 9 bases. Losses at the gene ends were 5 bases for V and 4 bases for J; bases not matched to a gene: 2. The CDR3 covers 13 residues. Per germline, CDR1 MDHEN and CDR2 SYDVKM. The CDR3 coding sequence is TGTGCCAGCAGTACAGGGGGCGGCTATGGCTACACCTTC. It yields the protein CASSTGGGYGYTF.

The V call is TRBV28, the J call TRBJ2-7; TRBD2 is a possible D gene (6 bases). V lost 5 bases, J lost 9 bases, and 20 bases lay in between. Germline CDR1 MDHEN, CDR2 SYDVKM. CDR3 length equals 14 residues. The CDR3 region is CASSQRLVGTGQYF. CDR3 coding DNA: TGTGCCAGCAGTCAAAGACTAGTCGGGACCGGGCAGTACTTC.

The chain has TRBV29-1 and TRBJ2-1, with a weak D call TRBD1 (6 bases). Germline V gene lookup returns CDR1 SQVTM and CDR2 ANQGSEA. The CDR3 runs 13 residues. Trimming shortened V by 4 bases and J by 1 base, and 8 bases separated the two germline ends. The CDR3 nucleotides are TGCAGCGTTGCAGGGGCTTCCTACAATGAGCAGTTCTTC. This translates into CSVAGASYNEQFF.

The chain carries TRBV18 and TRBJ1-4; TRBD1 matches at 7 bases. Germline values: CDR1 KGHSH, CDR2 LQKENI. J lost 1 base, V lost 4 bases, and 0 bases had no gene match. The CDR3 runs 14 residues. CDR3 sequence: CASSRDRTNEKLFF. For the CDR3, the DNA is TGTGCCAGCTCACGGGACAGAACTAATGAAAAACTGTTTTTT.